This T cell receptor (beta chain) was identified in a study of blood T cell repertoires in COVID-19. Per the original data handling: Estimates of nucleated cell counts were drawn from the amplification of reference gene primers. TCRdb's table, derived via immunoSEQ multiplex PCR, lists solely in-frame clones and lacks some. That table furnishes V, J and clone size, whereas the DNA furnished D and trimming. Of some 160,000 clones listed, around four fifths are singletons. The germline CDR1 and CDR2 sequences are DFQATT and SNEGSKA (reference sequence). CDR3 length: 11 amino acids. V lost 3 bases to trimming and J lost 5 bases, with 7 bases between them.

Sequenced material: PBMCs or T cells enriched from blood (not recorded which). The chain joins TRBV20-1 to TRBJ1-1; D might be TRBD1 (6 bases). This TCR was recovered from a woman between 50 and 59 years old who had recovered from COVID-19. This CDR3 reads CSARDSTEAFF. CDR3 DNA sequence: TGCAGTGCTAGGGACAGTACTGAAGCTTTCTTT.